This TCR beta chain is drawn from a study of blood T cell repertoires in COVID-19. Study overall: Spain, Italy and the United States supplied samples that represented acute and convalescent COVID-19. Sample material is recorded as cDNA or gDNA derived from T cells, B-cell-depleted T cells, or PBMCs.

As originally analysed: Amplified reference gene primers provided the basis for estimating nucleated cell counts. The data were produced by immunoSEQ multiplex PCR, yet TCRdb's version contains in-frame clones alone and is incomplete. From that table come the V and J calls and clone size; the DNA was used to work out D and trimming. The data show 120,000 to 150,000 clones, with about 87% seen just once and around 40% held by the top ten. Trimming removed 2 bases from V and 0 bases from J, with 20 bases in between. CDR3 length equals 19 residues. CDR1 MNHNS and CDR2 SASEGT come from the germline V gene.

This TCR was sampled from a man in his fifties or sixties who had recovered from COVID-19. Sequencing was carried out using peripheral blood. The chain combines TRBV6-1 with TRBJ1-3, with D perhaps matching TRBD1 (6 bases). CDR3 residues: CASSEYPTGSGSSGNTIYF. CDR3 coding DNA: TGTGCCAGCAGTGAATACCCAACAGGGTCCGGCAGCTCTGGAAACACCATATATTTT.